This T cell receptor beta chain was obtained from a study of blood T cells in healthy people across ages. In this sample, this clonotype turned up once. Its specificity is unknown. Each individual donor underwent a draw of roughly 10 milliliters of peripheral blood. It was with a sample-barcoded 5' primer and a J-beta primer mix that a second PCR of roughly 7 to 12 cycles was run. Each cDNA molecule, via a template-switch adaptor with 12 random nucleotides, was tagged. Sequencing yielded, for each sample, at least 3 million paired-end reads carrying CDR3. TCRdb processed the 5' RACE reads anew with MiXCR; each CDR3 protein has one entry. Seen here are fewer than 2 million distinct CDR3 sequences, about two fifths observed once, and the top ten hold around 23%. This CDR3 comprises 14 residues. V gave up 5 bases and J gave up 10 bases; unmatched junction bases: 11. Germline CDR1 is LGHNA and CDR2 is YSLEER.

General study results and limits: Nothing was known about donor CMV status, and this possibly confounded expanded clonotype changes.

The genes are TRBV4-3 and TRBJ2-1; 7 nucleotides align to TRBD2. The TCR sequence derives from a human donor in good health. The specimen sequenced was blood. This CDR3 reads CASSYRDGDYEQFF. DNA for the CDR3: TGCGCCAGCAGCTACCGGGACGGGGACTACGAGCAGTTCTTC.